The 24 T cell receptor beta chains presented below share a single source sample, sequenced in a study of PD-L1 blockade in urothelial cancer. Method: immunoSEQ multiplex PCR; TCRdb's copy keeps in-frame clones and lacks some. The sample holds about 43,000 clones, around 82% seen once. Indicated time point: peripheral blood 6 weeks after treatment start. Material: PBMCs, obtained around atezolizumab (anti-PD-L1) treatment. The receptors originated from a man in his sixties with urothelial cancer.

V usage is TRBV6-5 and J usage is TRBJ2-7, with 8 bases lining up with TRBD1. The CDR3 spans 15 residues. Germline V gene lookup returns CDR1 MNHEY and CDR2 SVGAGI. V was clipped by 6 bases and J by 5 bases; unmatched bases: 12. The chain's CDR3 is CASSRGDRGVNEQYF. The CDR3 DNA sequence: TGTGCCAGCAGCCGAGGCGACAGGGGTGTTAACGAGCAGTACTTC.

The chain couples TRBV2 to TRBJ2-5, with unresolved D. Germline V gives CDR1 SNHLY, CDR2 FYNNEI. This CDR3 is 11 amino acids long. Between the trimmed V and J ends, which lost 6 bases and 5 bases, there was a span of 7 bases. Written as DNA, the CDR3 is TGTGCCAGCAGAACAGTGGAGACCCAGTACTTC. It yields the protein CASRTVETQYF.

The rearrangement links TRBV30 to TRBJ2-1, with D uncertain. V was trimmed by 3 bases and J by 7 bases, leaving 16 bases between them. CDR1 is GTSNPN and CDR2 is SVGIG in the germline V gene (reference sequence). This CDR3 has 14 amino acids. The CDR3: CAWSHGGSGNEQFF. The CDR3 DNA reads TGTGCCTGGAGCCACGGTGGGTCCGGGAATGAGCAGTTCTTC. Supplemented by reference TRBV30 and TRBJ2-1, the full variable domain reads SQTIHQWPATLVQPVGSPLSLECTVEGTSNPNLYWYRQAAGRGLQLLFYSVGIGQISSEVPQNLSASRPQDRQFILSSKKLLLSDSGFYLCAWSHGGSGNEQFFGPGTRLTVL.

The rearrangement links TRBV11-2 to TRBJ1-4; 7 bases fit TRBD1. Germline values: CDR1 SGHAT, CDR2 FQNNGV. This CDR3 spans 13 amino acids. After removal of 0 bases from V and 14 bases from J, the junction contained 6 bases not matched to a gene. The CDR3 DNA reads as TGTGCCAGCAGCTTAGATCGACAGGGTGAGCTGTTTTTT. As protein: CASSLDRQGELFF.

Here the CDR3 DNA reads TGTGCCAGCAGCGACGGCCAGCGGGGGGCCGGGGACATTCAGTACTTC. Residues: CASSDGQRGAGDIQYF. The chain links TRBV28 to TRBJ2-4; TRBD2 matches 9 bases. CDR3 size: 16 residues. V trimming: 6 bases; J trimming: 8 bases; junction bases outside the gene matches: 14. Per germline, CDR1 MDHEN and CDR2 SYDVKM.

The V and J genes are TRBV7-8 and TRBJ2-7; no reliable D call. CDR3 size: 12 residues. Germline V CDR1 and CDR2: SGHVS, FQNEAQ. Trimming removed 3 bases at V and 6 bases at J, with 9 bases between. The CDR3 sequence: CASSFRTSEQYF. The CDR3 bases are TGTGCCAGCAGCTTTCGCACCAGCGAGCAGTACTTC.

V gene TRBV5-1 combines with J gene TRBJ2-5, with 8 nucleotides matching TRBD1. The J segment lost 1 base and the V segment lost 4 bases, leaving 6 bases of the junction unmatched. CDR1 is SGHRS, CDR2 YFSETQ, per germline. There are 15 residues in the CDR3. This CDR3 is CASSPETGGQETQYF. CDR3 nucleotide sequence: TGCGCCAGCAGCCCCGAAACAGGGGGCCAAGAGACCCAGTACTTC.

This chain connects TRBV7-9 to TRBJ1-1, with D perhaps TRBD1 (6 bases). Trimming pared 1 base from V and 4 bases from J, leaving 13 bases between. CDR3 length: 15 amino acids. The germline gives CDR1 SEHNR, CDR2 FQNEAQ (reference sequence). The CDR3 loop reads CASSLGWEGVTEAFF. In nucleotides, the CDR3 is TGTGCCAGCAGCTTAGGGTGGGAGGGGGTCACTGAAGCTTTCTTT.

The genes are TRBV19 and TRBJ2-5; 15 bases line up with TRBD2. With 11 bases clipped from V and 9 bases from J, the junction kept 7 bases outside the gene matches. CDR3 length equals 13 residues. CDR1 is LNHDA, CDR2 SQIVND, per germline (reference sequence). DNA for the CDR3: TGTGCCTGCGGGACTAGCGGGGGGTATGCCCAGTACTTC. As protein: CACGTSGGYAQYF.

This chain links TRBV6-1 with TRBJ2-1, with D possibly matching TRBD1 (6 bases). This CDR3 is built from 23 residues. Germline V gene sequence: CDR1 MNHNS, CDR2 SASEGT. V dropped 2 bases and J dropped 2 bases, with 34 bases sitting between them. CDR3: CASSEIRPATGPPGTATYNEQFF. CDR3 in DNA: TGTGCCAGCAGTGAAATACGTCCCGCGACAGGACCCCCGGGGACCGCCACCTACAATGAGCAGTTCTTC.

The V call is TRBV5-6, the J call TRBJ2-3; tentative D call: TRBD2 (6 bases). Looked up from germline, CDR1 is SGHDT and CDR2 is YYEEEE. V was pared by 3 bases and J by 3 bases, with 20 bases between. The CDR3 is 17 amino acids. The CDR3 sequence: CASSYKGTGAGTDTQYF. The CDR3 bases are TGTGCCAGCAGCTATAAGGGGACTGGGGCGGGGACAGATACGCAGTATTTT.

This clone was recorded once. As DNA, the CDR3 is TGCAGCGTGGGGCAAAACACCGGGGAGCTGTTTTTT. This codes for CSVGQNTGELFF. V usage is TRBV29-1 and J usage is TRBJ2-2, with D possibly matching TRBD1 (5 bases). Trimming left V 6 bases short and J 2 bases short, with 7 bases between. There are 12 residues in the CDR3. Germline loops: CDR1 SQVTM, CDR2 ANQGSEA.

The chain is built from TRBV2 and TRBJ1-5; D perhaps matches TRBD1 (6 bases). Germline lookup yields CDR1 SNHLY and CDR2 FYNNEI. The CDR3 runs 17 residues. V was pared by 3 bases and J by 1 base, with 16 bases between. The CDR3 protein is CASSELRGPGSNQPQHF. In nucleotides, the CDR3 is TGTGCCAGCAGTGAGCTCAGGGGTCCGGGCAGCAATCAGCCCCAGCATTTT.

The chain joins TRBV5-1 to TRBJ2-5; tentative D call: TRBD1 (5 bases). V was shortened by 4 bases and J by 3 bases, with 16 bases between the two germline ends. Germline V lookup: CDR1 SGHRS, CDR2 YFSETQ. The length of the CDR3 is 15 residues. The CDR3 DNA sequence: TGCGCCAGCAGCCCCGGTGGGGCTCGGAAAGAGACCCAGTACTTC. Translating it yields CASSPGGARKETQYF.

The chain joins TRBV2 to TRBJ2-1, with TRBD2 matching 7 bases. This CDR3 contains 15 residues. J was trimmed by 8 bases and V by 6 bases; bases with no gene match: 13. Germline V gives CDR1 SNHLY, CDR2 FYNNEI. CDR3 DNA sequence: TGTGCCAGCAGCAGTCAGGCGGGGGTTGGTGATGAGCAGTTCTTC. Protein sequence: CASSSQAGVGDEQFF.

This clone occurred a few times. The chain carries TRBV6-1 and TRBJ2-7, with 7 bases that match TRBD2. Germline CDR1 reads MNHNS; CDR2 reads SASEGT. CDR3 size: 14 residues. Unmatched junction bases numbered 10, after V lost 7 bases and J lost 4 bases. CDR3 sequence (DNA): TGTGCCAGCACAAGGTCTAGCGGTACATACGAGCAGTACTTC. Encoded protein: CASTRSSGTYEQYF.

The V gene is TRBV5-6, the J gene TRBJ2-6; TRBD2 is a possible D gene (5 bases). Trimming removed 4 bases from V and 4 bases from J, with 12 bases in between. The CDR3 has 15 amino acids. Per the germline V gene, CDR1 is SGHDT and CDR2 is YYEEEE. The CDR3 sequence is CASSPRGWGANVLTF. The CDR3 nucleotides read TGTGCCAGCAGCCCTCGGGGATGGGGGGCCAACGTCCTGACTTTC. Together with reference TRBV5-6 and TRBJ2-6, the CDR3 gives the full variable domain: DAGVTQSPTHLIKTRGQQVTLRCSPKSGHDTVSWYQQALGQGPQFIFQYYEEEERQRGNFPDRFSGHQFPNYSSELNVNALLLGDSALYLCASSPRGWGANVLTFGAGSRLTVL.

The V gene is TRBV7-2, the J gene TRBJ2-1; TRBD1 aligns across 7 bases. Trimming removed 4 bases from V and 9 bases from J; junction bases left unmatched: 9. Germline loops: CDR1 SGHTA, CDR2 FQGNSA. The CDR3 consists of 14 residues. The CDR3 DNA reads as TGTGCCAGCAGCTCCACGACAGACAGGGTTGAGCAGTTCTTC. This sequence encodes CASSSTTDRVEQFF.

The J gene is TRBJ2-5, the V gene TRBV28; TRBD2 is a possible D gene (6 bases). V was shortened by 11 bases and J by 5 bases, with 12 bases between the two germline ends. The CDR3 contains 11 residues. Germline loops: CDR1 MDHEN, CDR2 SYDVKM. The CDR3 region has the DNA TGTGCCGCCGGGGGTCGGGAGACCCAGTACTTC. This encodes CAAGGRETQYF.

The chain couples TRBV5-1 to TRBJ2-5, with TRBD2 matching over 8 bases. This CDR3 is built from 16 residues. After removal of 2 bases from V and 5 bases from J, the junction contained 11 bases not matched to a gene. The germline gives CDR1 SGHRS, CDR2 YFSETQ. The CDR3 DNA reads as TGCGCCAGCAGCTTCGCCGGCGGGGGGCCGTGGGAGACCCAGTACTTC. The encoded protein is CASSFAGGGPWETQYF.

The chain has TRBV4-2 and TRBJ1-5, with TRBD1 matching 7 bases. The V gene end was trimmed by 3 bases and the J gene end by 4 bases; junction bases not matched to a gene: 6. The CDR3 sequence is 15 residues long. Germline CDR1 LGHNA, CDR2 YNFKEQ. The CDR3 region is CASSHDRVRNQPQHF. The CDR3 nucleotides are TGTGCCAGCAGCCACGACAGGGTAAGGAATCAGCCCCAGCATTTT.

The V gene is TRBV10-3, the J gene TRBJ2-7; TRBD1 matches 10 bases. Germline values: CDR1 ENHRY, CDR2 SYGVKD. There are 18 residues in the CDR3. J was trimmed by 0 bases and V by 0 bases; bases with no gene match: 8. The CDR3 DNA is TGTGCCATCAGTGAGTCGGGACAGGGGTTAATTAGCTCCTACGAGCAGTACTTC. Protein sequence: CAISESGQGLISSYEQYF.

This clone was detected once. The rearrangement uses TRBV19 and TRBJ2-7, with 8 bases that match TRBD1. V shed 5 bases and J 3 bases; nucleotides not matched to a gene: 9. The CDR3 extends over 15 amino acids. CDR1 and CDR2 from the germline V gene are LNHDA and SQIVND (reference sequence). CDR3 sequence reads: CASSADRTGNYEQYF. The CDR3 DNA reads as TGTGCCAGTAGTGCCGACAGGACAGGGAACTACGAGCAGTACTTC.

The CDR3 is CASSPVRVGTDTQYF. CDR3 coding DNA: TGTGCCAGCTCACCTGTCAGGGTAGGCACAGATACGCAGTATTTT. The V gene is TRBV18, the J gene TRBJ2-3, with TRBD1 as a possible D gene (5 bases). The V gene's germline CDR1 is KGHSH and CDR2 LQKENI. The CDR3 has 15 amino acids. With 3 bases removed from V and 1 base from J, the gap between germline ends came to 11 bases.